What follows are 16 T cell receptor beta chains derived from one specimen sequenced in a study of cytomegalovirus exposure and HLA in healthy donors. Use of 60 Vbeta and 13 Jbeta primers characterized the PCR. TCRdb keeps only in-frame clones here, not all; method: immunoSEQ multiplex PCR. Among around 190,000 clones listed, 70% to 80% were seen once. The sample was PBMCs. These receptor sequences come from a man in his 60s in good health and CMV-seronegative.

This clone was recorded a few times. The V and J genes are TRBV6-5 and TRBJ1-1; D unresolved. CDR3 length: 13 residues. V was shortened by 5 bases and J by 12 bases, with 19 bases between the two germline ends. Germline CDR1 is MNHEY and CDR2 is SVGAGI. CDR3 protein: CASSPRQAGETFF. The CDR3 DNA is TGTGCCAGCAGTCCCCGGCAGGCCGGCGAAACTTTCTTT.

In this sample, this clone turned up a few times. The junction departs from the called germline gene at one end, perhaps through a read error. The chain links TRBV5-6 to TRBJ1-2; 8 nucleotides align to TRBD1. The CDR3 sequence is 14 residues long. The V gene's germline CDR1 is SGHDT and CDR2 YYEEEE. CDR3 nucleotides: TGTGCCAGCAGCTTGCAGGGGGCTAACTATGGCTACCCCTTC. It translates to CASSLQGANYGYPF.

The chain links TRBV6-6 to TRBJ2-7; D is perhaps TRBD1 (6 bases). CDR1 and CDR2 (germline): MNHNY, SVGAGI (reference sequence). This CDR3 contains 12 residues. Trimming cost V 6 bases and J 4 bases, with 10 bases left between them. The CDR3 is CASSSTGYEQYF. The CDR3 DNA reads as TGTGCCAGCAGCTCCACAGGGTACGAGCAGTACTTC.

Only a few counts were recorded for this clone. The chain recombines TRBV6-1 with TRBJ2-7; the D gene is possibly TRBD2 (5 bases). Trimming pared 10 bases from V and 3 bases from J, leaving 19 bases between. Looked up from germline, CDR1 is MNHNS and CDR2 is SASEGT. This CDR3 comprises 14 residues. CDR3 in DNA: TGTGCCACCCGGGGAAGGAGATCGGGCTACGAGCAGTACTTC. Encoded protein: CATRGRRSGYEQYF.

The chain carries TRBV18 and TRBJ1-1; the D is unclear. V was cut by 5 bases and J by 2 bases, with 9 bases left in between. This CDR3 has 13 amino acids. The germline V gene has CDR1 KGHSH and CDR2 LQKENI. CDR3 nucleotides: TGTGCCAGCTCAAAAACAGATAACACTGAAGCTTTCTTT. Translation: CASSKTDNTEAFF.

In DNA form, the CDR3 reads TGCGCCAGCAGCCGGGGGGGTCTAGCGGGAGGGGACGGGGAGCTGTTTTTT. Translating it yields CASSRGGLAGGDGELFF. The rearrangement joins TRBV4-1 to TRBJ2-2, with 12 bases matching TRBD2. V shed 4 bases, J shed 7 bases, and the junction held 10 bases outside the gene matches. CDR1 is MGHRA, CDR2 YSYEKL, per germline. This CDR3 comprises 17 residues.

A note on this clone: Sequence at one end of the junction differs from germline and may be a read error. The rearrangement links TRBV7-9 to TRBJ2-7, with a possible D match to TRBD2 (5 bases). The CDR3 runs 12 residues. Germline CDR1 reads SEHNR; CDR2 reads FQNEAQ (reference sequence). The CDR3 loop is CSSSPPEGEQYF. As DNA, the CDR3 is TGTTCCAGCAGCCCCCCCGAGGGAGAGCAGTACTTC.

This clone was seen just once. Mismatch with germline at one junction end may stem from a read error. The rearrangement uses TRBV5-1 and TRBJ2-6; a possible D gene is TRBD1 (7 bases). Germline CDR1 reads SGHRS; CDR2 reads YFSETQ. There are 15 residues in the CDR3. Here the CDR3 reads CASSVTGTGANVLPF. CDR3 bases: TGCGCCAGCAGCGTGACAGGGACTGGGGCCAACGTCCTGCCTTTC. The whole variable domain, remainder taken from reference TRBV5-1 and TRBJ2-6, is KAGVTQTPRYLIKTRGQQVTLSCSPISGHRSVSWYQQTPGQGLQFLFEYFSETQRNKGNFPGRFSGRQFSNSRSEMNVSTLELGDSALYLCASSVTGTGANVLPFGAGSRLTVL.

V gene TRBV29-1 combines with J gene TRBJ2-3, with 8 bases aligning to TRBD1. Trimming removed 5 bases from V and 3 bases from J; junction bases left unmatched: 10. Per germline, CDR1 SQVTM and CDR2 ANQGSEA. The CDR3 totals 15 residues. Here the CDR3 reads CSVPLAGGYTDTQYF. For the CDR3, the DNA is TGCAGCGTTCCTTTGGCAGGGGGCTATACAGATACGCAGTATTTT.

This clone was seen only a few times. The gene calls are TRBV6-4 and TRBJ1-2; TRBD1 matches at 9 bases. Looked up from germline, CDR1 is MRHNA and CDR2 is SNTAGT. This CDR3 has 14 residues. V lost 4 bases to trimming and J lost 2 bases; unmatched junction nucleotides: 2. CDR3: CASSVGQGNYGYTF. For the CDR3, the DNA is TGTGCCAGCAGTGTTGGACAGGGGAACTATGGCTACACCTTC.

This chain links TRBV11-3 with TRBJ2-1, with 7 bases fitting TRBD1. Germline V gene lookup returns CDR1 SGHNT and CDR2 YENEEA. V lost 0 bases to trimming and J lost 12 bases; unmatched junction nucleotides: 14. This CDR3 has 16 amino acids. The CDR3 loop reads CASSLDDRALNRRQFF. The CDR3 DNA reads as TGTGCCAGCAGCTTAGACGACAGGGCCTTAAACCGGAGGCAGTTCTTC.

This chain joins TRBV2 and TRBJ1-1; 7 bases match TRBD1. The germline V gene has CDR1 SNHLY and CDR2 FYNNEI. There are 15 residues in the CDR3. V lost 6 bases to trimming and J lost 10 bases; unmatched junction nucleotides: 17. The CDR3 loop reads CASRGGSGRGVVAFF. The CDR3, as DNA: TGTGCCAGCAGAGGGGGGTCGGGCAGGGGGGTTGTAGCTTTCTTT.

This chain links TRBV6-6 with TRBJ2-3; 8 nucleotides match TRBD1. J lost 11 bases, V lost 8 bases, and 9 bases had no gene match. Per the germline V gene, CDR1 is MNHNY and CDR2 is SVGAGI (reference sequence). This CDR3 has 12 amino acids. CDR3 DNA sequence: TGTGCCAGCCGGACAGGGCCTGGAGGGCAGTATTTT. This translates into CASRTGPGGQYF.

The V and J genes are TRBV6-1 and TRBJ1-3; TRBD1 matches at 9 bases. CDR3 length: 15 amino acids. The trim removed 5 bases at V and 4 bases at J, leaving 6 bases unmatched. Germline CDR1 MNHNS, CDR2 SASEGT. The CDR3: CASSRTGVGGNTIYF. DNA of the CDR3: TGTGCCAGCAGTCGGACAGGGGTGGGCGGAAACACCATATATTTT.

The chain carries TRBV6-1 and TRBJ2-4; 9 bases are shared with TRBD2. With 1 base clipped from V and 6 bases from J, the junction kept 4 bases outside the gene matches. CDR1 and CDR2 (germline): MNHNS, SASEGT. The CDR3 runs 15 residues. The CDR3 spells CASSEEIAGANIQYF. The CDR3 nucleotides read TGTGCCAGCAGTGAAGAGATAGCGGGAGCAAACATTCAGTACTTC.

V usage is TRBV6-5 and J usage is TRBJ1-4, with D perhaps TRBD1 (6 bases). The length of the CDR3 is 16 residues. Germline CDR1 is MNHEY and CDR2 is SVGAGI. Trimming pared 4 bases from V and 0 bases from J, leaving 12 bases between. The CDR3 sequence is CASSSRTVATNEKLFF. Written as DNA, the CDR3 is TGTGCCAGCAGTTCCCGGACAGTTGCAACTAATGAAAAACTGTTTTTT.